Following are 16 T cell receptor beta chains from one sample sequenced in a study of blood T cell repertoires in COVID-19. Data came from immunoSEQ multiplex PCR; TCRdb stores just in-frame clones and leaves some out. Here the sample spans roughly 180,000 clones, approximately 86% being singletons. The sequenced sample consisted of peripheral blood. These receptors originate from a man of 80 years or more with COVID-19, enrolled during active disease.

V and J are TRBV9 and TRBJ1-1, with 9 bases fitting TRBD1. CDR3 length: 15 amino acids. Trimming took 0 bases from V and 4 from J; bases not matched to a gene: 4. Germline V gene lookup returns CDR1 SGDLS and CDR2 YYNGEE. The CDR3 here is CASSVAGQGTTEAFF. In nucleotides, the CDR3 is TGTGCCAGCAGCGTAGCTGGACAGGGGACCACTGAAGCTTTCTTT.

The chain employs TRBV14 and TRBJ2-2; 9 nucleotides align to TRBD1. CDR1 and CDR2 from the germline V gene are SGHDN and FVKESK. The CDR3 runs to 15 residues. J was trimmed by 3 bases and V by 5 bases; bases with no gene match: 4. CDR3 nucleotide sequence: TGTGCCAGCAGCGAACAGGGGGCCGACACCGGGGAGCTGTTTTTT. Encoded protein: CASSEQGADTGELFF.

The chain joins TRBV28 to TRBJ2-2; 12 nucleotides align to TRBD1. The CDR3 has 18 residues. Per germline, CDR1 MDHEN and CDR2 SYDVKM. V trimming: 5 bases; J trimming: 5 bases; junction bases outside the gene matches: 12. The chain's CDR3 is CASSTYRDRGLYTGELFF. The CDR3 DNA reads as TGTGCCAGCAGTACCTACCGGGACAGGGGGCTGTATACCGGGGAGCTGTTTTTT.

This clone was counted a few times. This CDR3 is CASSLGTGGVDGYTF. The CDR3 nucleotides are TGTGCCAGCAGTTTGGGGACAGGGGGGGTGGATGGCTACACCTTC. This chain links TRBV28 with TRBJ1-2; 11 bases agree with TRBD1. Germline V lookup: CDR1 MDHEN, CDR2 SYDVKM. The CDR3 has 15 amino acids. V shed 3 bases, J shed 6 bases, and the junction held 6 bases outside the gene matches.

The chain recombines TRBV4-1 with TRBJ1-2; D uncertain. Germline V gene data show CDR1 as MGHRA and CDR2 as YSYEKL. The CDR3 runs 15 residues. V was cut by 1 base and J by 3 bases, with 12 bases left in between. Here the CDR3 DNA reads TGCGCCAGCAGCCAAGCGCCGGACTCAGACTATGGCTACACCTTC. It specifies CASSQAPDSDYGYTF.

V is TRBV19 and J is TRBJ1-1; D is perhaps TRBD1 (6 bases). This CDR3 is 14 amino acids long. The V gene's germline CDR1 is LNHDA and CDR2 SQIVND (reference sequence). V was pared by 1 base and J by 10 bases, with 16 bases between. CDR3 region: CASSIGGGGSGAFF. The CDR3 region has the DNA TGTGCCAGTAGTATAGGAGGGGGAGGGAGTGGAGCTTTCTTT.

The J gene is TRBJ2-2, the V gene TRBV9, with no clear D. Per the germline V gene, CDR1 is SGDLS and CDR2 is YYNGEE. CDR3 length: 14 residues. The V end was cut by 1 base, the J end by 1 base, with 5 bases between. CDR3 sequence (DNA): TGTGCCAGCAGCGTACTCCTGAACACCGGGGAGCTGTTTTTT. Its translation: CASSVLLNTGELFF.

The CDR3 reads CASSLARTGTNEKLFF. The CDR3 DNA is TGTGCCAGCAGCCTCGCCCGGACAGGGACTAATGAAAAACTGTTTTTT. The chain carries TRBV7-2 and TRBJ1-4, with 8 bases lining up with TRBD1. V dropped 5 bases and J dropped 2; count of bases not matched to a gene: 7. CDR3 size: 16 residues. The V gene's germline CDR1 is SGHTA and CDR2 FQGNSA.

V is TRBV11-2 and J is TRBJ2-7, with D perhaps TRBD1 (6 bases). This CDR3 region has 15 residues. The V and J ends lost 5 bases and 1 base respectively, with 15 bases between them. Germline V gene lookup returns CDR1 SGHAT and CDR2 FQNNGV. CDR3 coding DNA: TGTGCCAGCAGCACTCGACAGGTGCTGTCCTACGAGCAGTACTTC. Its translation: CASSTRQVLSYEQYF.

The rearrangement links TRBV6-1 to TRBJ2-3, with TRBD2 matching 12 bases. J lost 2 bases, V lost 2 bases, and 8 bases had no gene match. CDR1 is MNHNS and CDR2 is SASEGT in the germline V gene. The CDR3 sequence is 18 residues long. The CDR3 is CASSEPGLAGTSTDTQYF. The CDR3 bases are TGTGCCAGCAGTGAACCGGGACTAGCGGGTACCTCCACAGATACGCAGTATTTT.

The J gene is TRBJ1-2, the V gene TRBV18; a weak D match, TRBD1 (5 bases). V dropped 4 bases and J dropped 8 bases, with 14 bases sitting between them. The CDR3 consists of 13 residues. The germline V gene has CDR1 KGHSH and CDR2 LQKENI. As DNA, the CDR3 is TGTGCCAGCTCACTGACAGTTGATCGAGGCTACACCTTC. Amino acids: CASSLTVDRGYTF.

This clone has a handful of counts. V usage is TRBV6-5 and J usage is TRBJ2-5; TRBD2 aligns across 13 bases. Germline V gives CDR1 MNHEY, CDR2 SVGAGI. V lost 7 bases, J lost 5 bases, and 4 bases stayed unmatched. This CDR3 contains 14 residues. CDR3 coding DNA: TGTGCCAGCAATCCGGGACTAGCGGGGGAGACCCAGTACTTC. It codes for CASNPGLAGETQYF.

This clone turned up a few times. The genes are TRBV7-2 and TRBJ2-3, with D possibly being TRBD1 (5 bases). The CDR3 totals 15 residues. CDR1 and CDR2 from the germline V gene are SGHTA and FQGNSA. Deletions cut 6 bases from V and 2 bases from J, with 15 bases between. The CDR3 bases are TGTGCCAGCAGAGATGGACAAAGAGACACAGATACGCAGTATTTT. The encoded protein is CASRDGQRDTDTQYF. Full variable domain (rest looked up from reference TRBV7-2 and TRBJ2-3): GAGVSQSPSNKVTEKGKDVELRCDPISGHTALYWYRQSLGQGLEFLIYFQGNSAPDKSGLPSDRFSAERTGGSVSTLTIQRTQQEDSAVYLCASRDGQRDTDTQYFGPGTRLTVL.

The rearrangement joins TRBV3-1 (or the pseudogene TRBV3-2) to TRBJ1-3, with a weak D call TRBD1 (6 bases). The ends were cut back, 6 bases at V and 0 bases at J, with 15 bases in the middle. The CDR3 length is 16 residues. Germline V gives CDR1 LGHDT, CDR2 YNNKEL (reference sequence). The CDR3 nucleotides are TGTGCCAGCAGACAGACAGGATCCTCCTCTGGAAACACCATATATTTT. Its protein product is CASRQTGSSSGNTIYF.

The chain recombines TRBV7-2 with TRBJ2-7; no definite D call. CDR3 length: 13 residues. CDR1 and CDR2 from the germline V gene are SGHTA and FQGNSA. The V gene lost 2 bases and the J gene lost 1 base, with 6 bases spanning the gap. CDR3: CASSLTPSYEQYF. The CDR3 DNA reads as TGTGCCAGCAGCTTAACTCCATCCTACGAGCAGTACTTC.

The genes are TRBV6-1 and TRBJ1-6; a possible D gene is TRBD1 (6 bases). Germline lookup yields CDR1 MNHNS and CDR2 SASEGT. The V and J ends lost 2 bases and 5 bases respectively, with 10 bases between them. The CDR3 length is 15 residues. For the CDR3, the DNA is TGTGCCAGCAGTGAAAGTCCAGGGGATAATTCACCCCTCCACTTT. Its protein is CASSESPGDNSPLHF.